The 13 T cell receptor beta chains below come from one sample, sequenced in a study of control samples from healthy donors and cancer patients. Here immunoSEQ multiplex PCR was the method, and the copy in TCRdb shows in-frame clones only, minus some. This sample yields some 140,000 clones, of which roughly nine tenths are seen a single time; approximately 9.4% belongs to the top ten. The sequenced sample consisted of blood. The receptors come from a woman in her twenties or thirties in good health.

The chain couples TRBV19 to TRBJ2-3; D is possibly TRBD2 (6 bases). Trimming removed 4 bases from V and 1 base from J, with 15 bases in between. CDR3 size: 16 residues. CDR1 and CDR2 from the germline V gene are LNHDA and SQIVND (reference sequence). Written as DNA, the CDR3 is TGTGCCAGTAGTACCGGGACTGATTACCGCACAGATACGCAGTATTTT. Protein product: CASSTGTDYRTDTQYF.

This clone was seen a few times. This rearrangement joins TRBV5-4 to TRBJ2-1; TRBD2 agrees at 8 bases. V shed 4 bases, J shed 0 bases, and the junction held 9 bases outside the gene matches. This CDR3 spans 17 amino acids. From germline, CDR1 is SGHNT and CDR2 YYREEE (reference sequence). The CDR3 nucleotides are TGTGCCAGCAGCCCAAAACTAGCGGTCCTCTCCTACAATGAGCAGTTCTTC. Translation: CASSPKLAVLSYNEQFF.

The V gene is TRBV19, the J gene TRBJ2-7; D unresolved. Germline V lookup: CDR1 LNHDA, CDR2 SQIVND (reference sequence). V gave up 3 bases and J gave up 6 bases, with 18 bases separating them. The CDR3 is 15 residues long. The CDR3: CASSIWAFRGAEQYF. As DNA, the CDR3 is TGTGCCAGTAGTATTTGGGCTTTTAGAGGAGCCGAGCAGTACTTC.

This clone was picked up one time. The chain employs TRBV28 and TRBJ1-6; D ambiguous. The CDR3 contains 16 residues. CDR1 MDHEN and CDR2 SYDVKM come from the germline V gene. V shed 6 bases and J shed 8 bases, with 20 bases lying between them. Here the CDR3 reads CASSFTRVSEDSPLHF. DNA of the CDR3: TGTGCCAGCAGCTTCACTCGGGTTTCTGAGGATTCACCCCTCCACTTT.

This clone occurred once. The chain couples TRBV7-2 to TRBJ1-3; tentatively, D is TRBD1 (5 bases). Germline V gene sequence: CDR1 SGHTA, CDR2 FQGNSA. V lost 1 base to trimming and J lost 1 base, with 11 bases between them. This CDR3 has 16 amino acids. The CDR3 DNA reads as TGTGCCAGCAGCTTAGGACCCTCAGGGTCTGGAAACACCATATATTTT. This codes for CASSLGPSGSGNTIYF.

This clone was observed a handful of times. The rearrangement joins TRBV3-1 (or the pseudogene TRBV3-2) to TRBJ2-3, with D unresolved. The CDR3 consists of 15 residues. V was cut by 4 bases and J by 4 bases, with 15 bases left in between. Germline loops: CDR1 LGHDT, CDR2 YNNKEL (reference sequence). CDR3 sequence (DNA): TGTGCCAGCAGCCCCGGACGGGCCGCATCAGATACGCAGTATTTT. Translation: CASSPGRAASDTQYF.

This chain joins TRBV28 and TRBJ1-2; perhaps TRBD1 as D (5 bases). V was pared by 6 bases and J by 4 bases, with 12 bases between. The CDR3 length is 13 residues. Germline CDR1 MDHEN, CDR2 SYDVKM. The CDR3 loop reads CASRQTQVYGYTF. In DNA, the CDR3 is TGTGCCAGCAGGCAGACACAGGTCTATGGCTACACCTTC.

The CDR3 reads CASSPLASGRLNEQFF. CDR3 nucleotide sequence: TGTGCCAGCTCACCACTAGCTAGCGGGAGGCTGAATGAGCAGTTCTTC. The chain joins TRBV18 to TRBJ2-1; TRBD2 matches at 11 bases. From germline, CDR1 is KGHSH and CDR2 LQKENI. The CDR3 has 16 amino acids. V was pared by 1 base and J by 7 bases, with 6 bases of the junction left unmatched.

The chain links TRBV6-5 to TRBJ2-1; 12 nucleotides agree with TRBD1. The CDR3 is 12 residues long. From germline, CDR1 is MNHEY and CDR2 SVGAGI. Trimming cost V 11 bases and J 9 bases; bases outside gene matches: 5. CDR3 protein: CAGGTGGLEQFF. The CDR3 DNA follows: TGTGCCGGAGGGACAGGGGGCCTTGAGCAGTTCTTC.

The CDR3 DNA sequence: TGTGCCAGCAGTTTGCCGGCTTCCACCGGGGAGCTGTTTTTT. Its protein is CASSLPASTGELFF. The V call is TRBV28, the J call TRBJ2-2, with D unresolved. CDR3 length: 14 residues. The V end was cut by 3 bases, the J end by 4 bases, with 9 bases between. Germline CDR1 is MDHEN and CDR2 is SYDVKM.

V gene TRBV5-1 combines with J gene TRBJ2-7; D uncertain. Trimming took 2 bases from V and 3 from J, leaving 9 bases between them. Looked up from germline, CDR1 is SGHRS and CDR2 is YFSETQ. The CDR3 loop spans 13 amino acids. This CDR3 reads CASSFLDSYEQYF. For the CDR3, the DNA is TGCGCCAGCAGCTTCCTGGATAGCTACGAGCAGTACTTC.

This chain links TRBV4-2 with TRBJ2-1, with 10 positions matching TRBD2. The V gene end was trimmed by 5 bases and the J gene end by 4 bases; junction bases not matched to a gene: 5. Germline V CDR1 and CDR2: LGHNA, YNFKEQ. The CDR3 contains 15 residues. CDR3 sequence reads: CASSARTSGYNEQFF. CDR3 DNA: TGTGCCAGCAGCGCCCGGACTAGCGGATACAATGAGCAGTTCTTC.

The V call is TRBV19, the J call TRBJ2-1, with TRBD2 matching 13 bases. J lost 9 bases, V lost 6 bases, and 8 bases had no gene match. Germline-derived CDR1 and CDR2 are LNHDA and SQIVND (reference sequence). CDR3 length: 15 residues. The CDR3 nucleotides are TGTGCCAGTAGCACTAGCGGGAGGGCCTATGGTGAGCAGTTCTTC. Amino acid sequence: CASSTSGRAYGEQFF.